This record covers a single T cell receptor beta chain. This clonotype has ten or more counts. The target of this receptor is not known. Qualities for individual bases were not recorded, and no much larger clone is one base off. The data derive from a study of regulatory T cells in long-lasting Graves disease (dated by TCRdb to the early 2020s). Broadly, across the study: Persistent Graves' disease was defined as persistently positive TSH receptor autoantibodies together with antithyroid drug treatment for over 5 years. The study took place in China and was registered as a clinical trial. Persistent Graves' disease patients were compared with newly diagnosed Graves' disease patients by peripheral blood TCR sequencing and RNA sequencing. In the clinical cohort, patients with persistent Graves' disease had used antithyroid drugs for an average of roughly ten years. A total of roughly 35 samples underwent TCR sequencing, from about 13 patients with persistent Graves' disease and some 20 patients with newly diagnosed Graves' disease.

Study-level results and caveats: Persistent patients shared more public clonotypes among themselves (around 3,000) than newly diagnosed patients did (approximately 900). Persistent disease showed preferential use of TRBV28, TRBJ1-2 and TRBJ2-5, whereas newly diagnosed disease favored TRBV20-1 and TRBJ2-1. Sequencing and analysis were limited to the TCR beta chain. The authors acknowledged the small sample size as a limitation that may reduce accuracy. Only peripheral blood was studied, because thyroid tissue, the primary lesion, was inaccessible. Persistent Graves' disease patients showed lower TCR Shannon entropy and fewer highly expanded clones than newly diagnosed patients, suggesting clonal expansion.

The CDR3 runs 13 amino acids, cysteine and phenylalanine included. This entry keeps only the CDR3 DNA: 39 bases, framed from base 1. V loses 4 bases, J loses 13 bases, and the germline ends lie 19 bases apart. CDR1 and CDR2 were assigned from the germline V gene as SGHTA and FQGTGA. What this sample's time point label stands for: persistent/refractory GD, antithyroid drugs over 5 years with positive TRAb. For both TCR sequencing and RNA sequencing, RNA was extracted from PBMCs in TRIzol. The diagnosis of Graves' disease followed American Thyroid Association guidelines. The patients came from an endocrinology department in Xi'an, China. Each patient gave around 9 milliliters of peripheral blood, collected in an EDTA anticoagulant tube. Ficoll Paque Plus density gradient separation was used to isolate PBMCs, and no further T cell sorting was done. An Agilent 2100 Bioanalyzer and agarose gel were used to check RNA quality, while a NanoDrop 2000 measured RNA concentration.

Library creation used multiplex PCR. The instrument was an Illumina HiSeq 4000. CDR3 regions were amplified by Arm-PCR with iRepertoire HTBI primers to construct TCR beta libraries. PCR products were gel purified before sequencing. Under the source paper's analysis protocol: A total of roughly 67 TRBV and 14 TRBJ segments were identified across samples and were used for gene usage analysis of CDR3 amino acid clonotypes. COPE and FqMerger were used to merge the filtered high-quality paired reads into contigs. BLAST was used to align contigs to the IMGT TRBV, TRBD and TRBJ reference genes, and CDR3 was defined following IMGT. Highly expanded clones were defined as clonotypes with a frequency above 0.1%. Shannon entropy was used to measure repertoire diversity, and the Gini coefficient was used to measure V-J evenness. A clonotype found in more than one individual was treated as public. The raw public data were reprocessed by TCRdb itself: fastp quality trimming at Q25, MiXCR clonotype calling, in-frame beta chains only. Entries that share a CDR3 protein sequence are merged under the most common genes and DNA. In this record, the V and J calls reflect TCRdb's handling and not the investigators' own analysis. This sample is represented by about 470,000 distinct CDR3 sequences; about 22% of them were singletons. 7.1% of the sample is in the top ten clones.

Sample: peripheral blood mononuclear cells (PBMCs), taken when the disease was refractory, from a patient treated with antithyroid drugs. Recombination joined TRBV7-3 with TRBJ2-5, with an unclear D gene assignment. The TCR sequence derives from a female donor with Graves disease. Here is the DNA: TGTGCCAGCAGCTACCGTCCGAAGAGTTGGTTGTACTTC. This yields the protein CASSYRPKSWLYF.